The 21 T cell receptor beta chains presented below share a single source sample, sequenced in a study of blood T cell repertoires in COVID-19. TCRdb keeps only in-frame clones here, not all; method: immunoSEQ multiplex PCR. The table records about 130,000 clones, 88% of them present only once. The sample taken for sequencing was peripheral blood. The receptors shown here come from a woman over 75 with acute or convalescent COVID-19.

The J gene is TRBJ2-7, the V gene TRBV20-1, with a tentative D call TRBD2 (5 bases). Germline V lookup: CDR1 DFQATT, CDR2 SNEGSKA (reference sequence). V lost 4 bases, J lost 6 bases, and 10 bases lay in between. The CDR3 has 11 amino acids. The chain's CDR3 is CSATRATEQYF. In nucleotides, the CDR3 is TGCAGTGCTACGAGGGCTACCGAGCAGTACTTC.

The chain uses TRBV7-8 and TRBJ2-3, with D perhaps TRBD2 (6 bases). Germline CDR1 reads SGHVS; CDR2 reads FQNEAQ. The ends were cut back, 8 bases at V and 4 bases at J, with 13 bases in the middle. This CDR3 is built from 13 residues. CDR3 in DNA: TGTGCCAGCGGGGGGAGGAGGCCAGATACGCAGTATTTT. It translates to CASGGRRPDTQYF. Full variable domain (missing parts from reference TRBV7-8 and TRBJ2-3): GAGVSQSPRYKVAKRGQDVALRCDPISGHVSLFWYQQALGQGPEFLTYFQNEAQLDKSGLPSDRFFAERPEGSVSTLKIQRTQQEDSAVYLCASGGRRPDTQYFGPGTRLTVL.

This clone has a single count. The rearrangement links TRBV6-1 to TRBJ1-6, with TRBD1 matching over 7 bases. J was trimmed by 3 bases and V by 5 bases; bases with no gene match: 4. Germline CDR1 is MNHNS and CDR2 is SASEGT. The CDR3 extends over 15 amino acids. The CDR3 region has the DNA TGTGCCAGCAGTTGGGACAGCGACTATAATTCACCCCTCCACTTT. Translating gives CASSWDSDYNSPLHF.

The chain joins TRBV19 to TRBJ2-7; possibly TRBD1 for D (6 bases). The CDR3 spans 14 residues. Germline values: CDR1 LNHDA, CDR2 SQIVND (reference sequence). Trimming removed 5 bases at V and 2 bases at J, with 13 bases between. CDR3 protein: CASSQPGQTYEQYF. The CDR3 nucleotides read TGTGCCAGTAGTCAACCGGGACAAACCTACGAGCAGTACTTC.

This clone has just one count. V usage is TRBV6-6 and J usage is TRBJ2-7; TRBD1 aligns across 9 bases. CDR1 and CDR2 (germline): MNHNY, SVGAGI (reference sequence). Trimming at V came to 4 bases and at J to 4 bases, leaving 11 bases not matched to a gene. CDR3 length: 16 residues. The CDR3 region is CASSSEQGAASYEQYF. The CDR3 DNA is TGTGCCAGCAGTTCCGAACAGGGGGCCGCCTCTTACGAGCAGTACTTC.

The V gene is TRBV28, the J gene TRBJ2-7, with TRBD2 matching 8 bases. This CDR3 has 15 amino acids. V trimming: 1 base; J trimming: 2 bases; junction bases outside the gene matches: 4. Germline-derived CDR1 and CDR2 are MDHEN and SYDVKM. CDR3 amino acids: CASSLLGTRAYEQYF. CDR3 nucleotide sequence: TGTGCCAGCAGTTTATTAGGGACTAGAGCCTACGAGCAGTACTTC.

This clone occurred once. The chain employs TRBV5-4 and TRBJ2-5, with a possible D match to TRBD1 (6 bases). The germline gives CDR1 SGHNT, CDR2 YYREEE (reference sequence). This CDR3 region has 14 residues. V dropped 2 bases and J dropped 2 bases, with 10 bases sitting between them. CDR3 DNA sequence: TGTGCCAGCAGCTTTGGCAGGGGTCAAGAGACCCAGTACTTC. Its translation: CASSFGRGQETQYF.

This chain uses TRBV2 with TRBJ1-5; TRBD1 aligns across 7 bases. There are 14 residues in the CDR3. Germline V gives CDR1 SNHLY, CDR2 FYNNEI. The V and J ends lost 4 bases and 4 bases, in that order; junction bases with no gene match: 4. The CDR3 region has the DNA TGTGCCAGCAGTGCCAGACAGGGAAATCAGCCCCAGCATTTT. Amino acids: CASSARQGNQPQHF.

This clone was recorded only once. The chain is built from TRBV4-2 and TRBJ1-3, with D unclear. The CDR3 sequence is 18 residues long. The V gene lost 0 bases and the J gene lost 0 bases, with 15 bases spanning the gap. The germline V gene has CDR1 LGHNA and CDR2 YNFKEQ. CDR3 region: CASSQDSKQPISGNTIYF. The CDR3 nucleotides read TGTGCCAGCAGCCAAGATAGTAAGCAACCAATCTCTGGAAACACCATATATTTT.

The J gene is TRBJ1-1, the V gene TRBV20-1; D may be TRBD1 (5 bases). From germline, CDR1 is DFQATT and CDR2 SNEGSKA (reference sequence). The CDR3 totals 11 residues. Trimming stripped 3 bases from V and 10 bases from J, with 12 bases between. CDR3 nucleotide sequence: TGCAGTGCTAGTAGGGGTTTGGTAGCTTTCTTT. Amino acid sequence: CSASRGLVAFF.

The CDR3 region is CASRPRTSGGDTQYF. CDR3 bases: TGTGCCAGCAGACCGAGGACTAGCGGTGGAGATACGCAGTATTTT. The V call is TRBV2, the J call TRBJ2-3; 10 bases agree with TRBD2. Trimming cost V 6 bases and J 5 bases; bases outside gene matches: 8. The germline gives CDR1 SNHLY, CDR2 FYNNEI. This CDR3 comprises 15 residues.

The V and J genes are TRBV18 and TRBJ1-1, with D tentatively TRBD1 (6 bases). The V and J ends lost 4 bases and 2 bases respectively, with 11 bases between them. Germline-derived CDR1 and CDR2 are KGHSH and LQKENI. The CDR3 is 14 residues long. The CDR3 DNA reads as TGTGCCAGCTCACTCCAGGACAGAAACACTGAAGCTTTCTTT. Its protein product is CASSLQDRNTEAFF.

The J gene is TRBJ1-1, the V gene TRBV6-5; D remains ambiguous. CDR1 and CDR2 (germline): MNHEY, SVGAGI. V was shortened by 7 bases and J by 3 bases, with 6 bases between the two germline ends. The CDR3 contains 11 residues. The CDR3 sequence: CASITDTEAFF. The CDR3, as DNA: TGTGCCAGCATCACAGACACTGAAGCTTTCTTT.

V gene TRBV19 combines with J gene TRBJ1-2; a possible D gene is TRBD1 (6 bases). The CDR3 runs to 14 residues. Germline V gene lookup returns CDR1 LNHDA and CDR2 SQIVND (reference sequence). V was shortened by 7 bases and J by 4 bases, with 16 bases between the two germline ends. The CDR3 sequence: CASTRDISLYGYTF. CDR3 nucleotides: TGTGCCAGTACTAGGGACATCTCCCTCTATGGCTACACCTTC.

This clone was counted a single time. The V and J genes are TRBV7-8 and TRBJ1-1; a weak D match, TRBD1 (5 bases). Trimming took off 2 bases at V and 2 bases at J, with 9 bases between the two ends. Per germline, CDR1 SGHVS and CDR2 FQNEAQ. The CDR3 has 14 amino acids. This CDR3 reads CASSLIQGNTEAFF. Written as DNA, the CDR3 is TGTGCCAGCAGCTTAATCCAGGGAAACACTGAAGCTTTCTTT.

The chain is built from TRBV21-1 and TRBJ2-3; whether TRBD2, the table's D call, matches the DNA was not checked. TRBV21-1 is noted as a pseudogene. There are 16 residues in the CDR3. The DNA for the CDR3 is TGTGCCAGCAGCAAAGCTACTAGCGGGGGTGCAGATACGCAGTATTTT. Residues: CASSKATSGGADTQYF.

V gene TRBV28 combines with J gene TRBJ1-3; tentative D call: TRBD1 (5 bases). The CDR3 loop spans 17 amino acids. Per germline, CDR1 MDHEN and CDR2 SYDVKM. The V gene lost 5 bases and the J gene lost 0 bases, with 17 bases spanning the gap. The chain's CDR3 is CASSLLRQKNSGNTIYF. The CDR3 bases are TGTGCCAGCAGTCTACTTCGACAGAAAAACTCTGGAAACACCATATATTTT.

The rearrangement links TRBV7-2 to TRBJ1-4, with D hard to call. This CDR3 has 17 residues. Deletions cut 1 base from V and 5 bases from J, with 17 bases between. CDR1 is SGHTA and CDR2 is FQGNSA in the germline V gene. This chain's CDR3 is CASSLVVSGFGNEKLFF. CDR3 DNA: TGTGCCAGCAGCTTAGTGGTCAGCGGGTTCGGGAATGAAAAACTGTTTTTT.

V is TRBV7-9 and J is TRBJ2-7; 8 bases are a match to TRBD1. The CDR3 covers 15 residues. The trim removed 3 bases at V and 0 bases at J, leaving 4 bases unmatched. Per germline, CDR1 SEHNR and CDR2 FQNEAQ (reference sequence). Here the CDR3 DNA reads TGTGCCAGCAGCTTCGGACAGGGAGGCTCCTACGAGCAGTACTTC. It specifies CASSFGQGGSYEQYF.

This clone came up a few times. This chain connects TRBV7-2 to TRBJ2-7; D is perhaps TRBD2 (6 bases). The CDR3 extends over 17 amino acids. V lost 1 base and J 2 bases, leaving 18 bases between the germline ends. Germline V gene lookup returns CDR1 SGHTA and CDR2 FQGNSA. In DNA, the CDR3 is TGTGCCAGCAGCTTAGGAGTTGGGGGGTTTGTCACCTACGAGCAGTACTTC. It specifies CASSLGVGGFVTYEQYF.

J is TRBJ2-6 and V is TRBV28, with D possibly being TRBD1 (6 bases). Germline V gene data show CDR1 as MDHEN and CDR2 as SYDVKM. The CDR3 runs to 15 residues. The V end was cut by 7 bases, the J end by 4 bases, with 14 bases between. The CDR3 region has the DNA TGTGCCAGCACCCTAGCAGGGGTAGGGGCCAACGTCCTGACTTTC. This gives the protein CASTLAGVGANVLTF. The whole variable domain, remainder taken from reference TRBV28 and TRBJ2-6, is DVKVTQSSRYLVKRTGEKVFLECVQDMDHENMFWYRQDPGLGLRLIYFSYDVKMKEKGDIPEGYSVSREKKERFSLILESASTNQTSMYLCASTLAGVGANVLTFGAGSRLTVL.